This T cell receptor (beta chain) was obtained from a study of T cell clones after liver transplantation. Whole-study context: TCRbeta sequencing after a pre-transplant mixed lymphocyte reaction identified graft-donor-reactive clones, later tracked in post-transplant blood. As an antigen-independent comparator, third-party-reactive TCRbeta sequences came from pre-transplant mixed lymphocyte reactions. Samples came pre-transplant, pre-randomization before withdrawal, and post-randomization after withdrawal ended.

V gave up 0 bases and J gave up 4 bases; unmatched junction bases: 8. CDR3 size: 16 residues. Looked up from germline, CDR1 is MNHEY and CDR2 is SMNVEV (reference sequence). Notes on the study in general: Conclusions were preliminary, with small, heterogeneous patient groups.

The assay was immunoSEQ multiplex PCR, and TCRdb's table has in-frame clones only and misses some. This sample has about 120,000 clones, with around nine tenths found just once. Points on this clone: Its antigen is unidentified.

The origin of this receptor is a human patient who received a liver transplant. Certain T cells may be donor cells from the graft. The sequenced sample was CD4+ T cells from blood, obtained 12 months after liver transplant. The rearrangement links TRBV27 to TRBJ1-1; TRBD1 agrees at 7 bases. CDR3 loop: CASSLSNIAGGTEAFF. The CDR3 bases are TGTGCCAGCAGTTTATCGAACATAGCAGGGGGCACTGAAGCTTTCTTT.